Listed below are T cell receptor beta chains from one sample, sequenced in a study of blood T cell repertoires in COVID-19. Using immunoSEQ multiplex PCR, the repertoire was profiled, and TCRdb retains in-frame clones only, with some absent. This sample yields fewer than 200,000 clones, of which about 79% are seen a single time; roughly 25% belongs to the top ten. Sample: peripheral blood. The receptors originated from a woman aged 70 to 79 with acute or convalescent COVID-19. Each CDR3 is given with its conserved first and last residue. A D gene is named only where the DNA matches it firmly. Some rows mark clone size as missing; the rest say once, few, many or name a class of expanded clone.

TRBD1	.	TRBJ2-5	TRBV9	TGTGCCAGCAGCCCGGGGATCGGGACAGGGTTCTCAGAGACCCAGTACTTC	CASSPGIGTGFSETQYF
.	few	TRBJ1-5	TRBV2	TGTGCCAGCGGACAGTCGAACAATCAGCCCCAGCATTTT	CASGQSNNQPQHF
.	.	TRBJ2-7	TRBV7-9	TGTGCCAGCAGCTCCGACGGATATAGACAGAACTCCTACGAGCAGTACTTC	CASSSDGYRQNSYEQYF
TRBD1	.	TRBJ1-1	TRBV3-1/TRBV3-2	TGTGCCAGCAGCAAATGGGACAGGGGGCTATCGAACACTGAAGCTTTCTTT	CASSKWDRGLSNTEAFF
.	.	TRBJ2-3	TRBV3-1/TRBV3-2	TGTGCCAGCAGCCAAGATACAGCCCGCACAGATACGCAGTATTTT	CASSQDTARTDTQYF
TRBD1	once	TRBJ1-5	TRBV10-3	TGTGCCATCAGTGGGGGGACAGGGCTTCACAATCAGCCCCAGCATTTT	CAISGGTGLHNQPQHF
TRBD1	.	TRBJ2-5	TRBV7-9	TGTGCCAGCAGTCAGGACAGGGGGATCCAAGAGACCCAGTACTTC	CASSQDRGIQETQYF
TRBD2	.	TRBJ2-2	TRBV2	TGTGCCAGCAAGGTAGCGGGAGTATCGAGCACCGGGGAGCTGTTTTTT	CASKVAGVSSTGELFF
.	.	TRBJ2-7	TRBV12-3/TRBV12-4	TGTGCCAGCAGCAAGGAGTACGAGCAGTACTTC	CASSKEYEQYF
.	.	TRBJ2-1	TRBV19	TGTGCCAGTAGTACCCCGTATGAGCAGTTCTTC	CASSTPYEQFF
TRBD1	.	TRBJ1-3	TRBV2	TGTGCCAGCAGTACCCCCCTCGGACAGGGGTCTAAGGGAGGAAACACCATATATTTT	CASSTPLGQGSKGGNTIYF
.	.	TRBJ1-2	TRBV10-3	TGTGCCATCAGTGAAAGTGCGAATGGCTACACCTTC	CAISESANGYTF
TRBD1	.	TRBJ2-1	TRBV5-4	TGTGCCAGCAGCATGATTCGGACAGGGGCACACAATGAGCAGTTCTTC	CASSMIRTGAHNEQFF
.	.	TRBJ2-1	TRBV6-5	TGTGCCGCCTCGCCGGGACTTCGTAATAGGTTCTTC	CAASPGLRNRFF
.	.	TRBJ2-5	TRBV11-3	TGTGCCAGCAGCTTAGAGGTGACAGGCGAAAAAGAGACCCAGTACTTC	CASSLEVTGEKETQYF
TRBD1	.	TRBJ1-3	TRBV19	TGTGCCAGTATACCTAATGGACAGGGGCCTGGAAACACCATATATTTT	CASIPNGQGPGNTIYF
TRBD1	.	TRBJ2-5	TRBV24-1	TGTGCCACCAGTGACACCGGGACAGGGGGCTTTCAAGAGACCCAGTACTTC	CATSDTGTGGFQETQYF
TRBD2	.	TRBJ2-1	TRBV2	TGTGCCAGCCGTCGACTAGCGGGCTCCTACAATGAGCAGTTCTTC	CASRRLAGSYNEQFF
.	.	TRBJ2-3	TRBV27	TGTGCCAGCAGCCCCCGGGGACTCACTCCGGATACGCAGTATTTT	CASSPRGLTPDTQYF
.	once	TRBJ2-5	TRBV30	TGTGCCTGGAGTGTAGGGGCCCTCCAGTACTTC	CAWSVGALQYF
.	.	TRBJ1-1	TRBV6-5	TGTGCCAGCAGCGACCGGGGGAGTTCCAACACTGAAGCTTTCTTT	CASSDRGSSNTEAFF
.	many	TRBJ2-1	TRBV5-6	TGTGCCAGCAGCTTGGACGCGGGGCGGTTAAATGAGCAGTTCTTC	CASSLDAGRLNEQFF
TRBD2	.	TRBJ2-1	TRBV7-9	TGTGCCAGCAGCTTGGGACTATTCGATGAGCAGTTCTTC	CASSLGLFDEQFF
TRBD2	once	TRBJ2-7	TRBV10-3	TGTGCCATCAGTCCCACCCTCGGGGCTAGCGGGACCTACGAGCAGTACTTC	CAISPTLGASGTYEQYF
.	.	TRBJ2-5	TRBV13	TGTGCCAGCAGCCCATCTACAGGGTCCATGGGGACCCAGTACTTC	CASSPSTGSMGTQYF
TRBD2	.	TRBJ2-1	TRBV3-1/TRBV3-2	TGTGCCAGCAGCCAAGTTGGCAGGGCGGGAGGCGAGCAGTTCTTC	CASSQVGRAGGEQFF
TRBD2	.	TRBJ2-1	TRBV2	TGTGCCAGCAGTGAAGCGGTAGGGGCGGGAGTAAAGTTCTTC	CASSEAVGAGVKFF
.	once	TRBJ1-5	TRBV2	TGTGCCAGCCAACAGGGCATAAGCAATCAGCCCCAGCATTTT	CASQQGISNQPQHF
TRBD2	.	TRBJ2-1	TRBV27	TGTGCCAGCAGCCGGGGGGGATCGGGCTCCTACAATGAGCAGTTCTTC	CASSRGGSGSYNEQFF
TRBD1	.	TRBJ1-4	TRBV23-1	TGCGCCAGTACCCCGGACCGGACAGGGAATAATGAAAAACTGTTTTTT	CASTPDRTGNNEKLFF
TRBD1	.	TRBJ1-6	TRBV3-1/TRBV3-2	TGTGCCAGCAGCCAGGGACAGCCCAATTCACCCCTCCACTTT	CASSQGQPNSPLHF
.	.	TRBJ2-2	TRBV7-2	TGTGCCAGCAGCTTAGCGCTGGCCGACACCGGGGAGCTGTTTTTT	CASSLALADTGELFF
TRBD2	.	TRBJ2-7	TRBV5-4	TGTGCCAGCAGCTTAGGTCGGACTAGCGGGAGCAACGAGCAGTACTTC	CASSLGRTSGSNEQYF
.	.	TRBJ2-1	TRBV5-1	TGCGCCAGCAGCTCACTTGGGGGAGGCGGGACCTACAATGAGCAGTTCTTC	CASSSLGGGGTYNEQFF
.	once	TRBJ2-1	TRBV5-8	TGTGCCAGCAGCTTGGGGCCAGGACTCTACAATGAGCAGTTCTTC	CASSLGPGLYNEQFF
TRBD2	.	TRBJ2-3	TRBV7-2	TGTGCCAGCAGCTTAAGGACTAGCGGGAGGCAGACAGATACGCAGTATTTT	CASSLRTSGRQTDTQYF
.	few	TRBJ2-1	TRBV21-1	TGTGCCAGCAGCAATCATCAGAATGAGCAGTTCTTC	CASSNHQNEQFF
.	.	TRBJ2-1	TRBV9	TGTGCCAGCACCGAATCTAGTGCGTATAATGAGCAGTTCTTC	CASTESSAYNEQFF
.	.	TRBJ2-5	TRBV7-2	TGTGCCAGCAGTCCCCGGGGTCAAGAGGCCCAGTACTTC	CASSPRGQEAQYF
.	.	TRBJ2-2	TRBV5-1	TGCGCCAGCAGCTTGGACAGCCCAACGAACACCGGGGAGCTGTTTTTT	CASSLDSPTNTGELFF
TRBD2	.	TRBJ2-7	TRBV4-2	TGTGCCAGCAGCCAGGATCCTAGCGGGAGGGCCTACGAGCAGTACTTC	CASSQDPSGRAYEQYF
TRBD2	.	TRBJ2-4	TRBV6-5	TGTGCCAGCGCCTTAGCGGGAGGGCCAAACATTCAGTACTTC	CASALAGGPNIQYF
.	.	TRBJ1-2	TRBV4-2	TGTGCCAGCAGCCTAAGCGGAGGGAGTAACTATGGCTACACCTTC	CASSLSGGSNYGYTF
TRBD2	.	TRBJ2-1	TRBV10-1	TGCGCCAGCAGTGAGAGGGCTAGCGGGACGAATGAGCAGTTCTTC	CASSERASGTNEQFF
.	.	TRBJ2-7	TRBV2	TGTGCCAGCACTAGGAGGGCCTACGAGCAGTACTTC	CASTRRAYEQYF
TRBD1	.	TRBJ1-2	TRBV18	TGTGCCAGCTCCCAAGGACAGGGATATAACTATGGCTACACCTTC	CASSQGQGYNYGYTF
.	.	TRBJ2-1	TRBV9	TGTGCCAGCAGCCCCCGAGATACCCGCCCCAATGAGCAGTTCTTC	CASSPRDTRPNEQFF
.	.	TRBJ1-2	TRBV19	TGTGCCAGTAGTTCATTCAACTATGGCTACACCTTC	CASSSFNYGYTF
.	once	TRBJ2-2	TRBV7-9	TGTGCCAGCAGCTTAGTTGGGGCTACGACCGGGGAGCTGTTTTTT	CASSLVGATTGELFF
TRBD1	few	TRBJ1-6	TRBV7-2	TGTGCCAGCAGCCCCCGGGACAGGTTGTTATCACCCCTCCACTTT	CASSPRDRLLSPLHF
TRBD2	.	TRBJ2-7	TRBV27	TGTGCCAGCAGTTTAAATAAACCGGGACTAGCGGGCTCCTACGAGCAGTACTTC	CASSLNKPGLAGSYEQYF
TRBD1	.	TRBJ1-6	TRBV2	TGTGCCACTGACCGGGACAGGGATAATTCACCCCTCCACTTT	CATDRDRDNSPLHF
TRBD1	.	TRBJ1-6	TRBV6-6	TGTGCCAGCATCGGACAGGGACATTCACCCCTCCACTTT	CASIGQGHSPLHF
TRBD2	.	TRBJ2-3	TRBV9	TGTGCCAGCAGCGCCCGAACTAGCGGACGCACAGATACGCAGTATTTT	CASSARTSGRTDTQYF